This passage covers 22 T cell receptor beta chains from one sample sequenced in a study of blood T cell repertoires in COVID-19. Using immunoSEQ multiplex PCR, the repertoire was profiled, and TCRdb retains in-frame clones only, with some absent. Of roughly 250,000 clones listed, roughly 82% are singletons. Sequencing was carried out using PBMCs or T cells enriched from blood (not recorded which). All receptors come from a woman aged 45-59 years who had recovered from COVID-19.

V gene TRBV27 combines with J gene TRBJ2-5; D is unclear. CDR1 and CDR2 (germline): MNHEY, SMNVEV (reference sequence). The CDR3 has 13 residues. Trimming removed 3 bases from V and 5 bases from J, with 10 bases in between. CDR3: CASSFTPRETQYF. CDR3 DNA sequence: TGTGCCAGCAGTTTTACCCCCCGGGAGACCCAGTACTTC.

This chain links TRBV5-5 with TRBJ1-1, with 8 bases aligning to TRBD1. This CDR3 comprises 16 residues. V gave up 1 base and J gave up 4 bases; unmatched junction bases: 9. Germline V gives CDR1 SGHKS, CDR2 YYEKEE (reference sequence). Written as DNA, the CDR3 is TGTGCCAGCAGCTTGAGGGACAGGACTAGGGGCACTGAAGCTTTCTTT. It is translated as CASSLRDRTRGTEAFF.

This chain connects TRBV5-4 to TRBJ1-6; D is uncertain. The germline gives CDR1 SGHNT, CDR2 YYREEE (reference sequence). This CDR3 is built from 15 residues. The V end lost 0 bases, the J end lost 6 bases, and 10 bases lay between the germline ends. The CDR3 DNA reads as TGTGCCAGCAGCTTGGACTACCCTTCTAATTCACCCCTCCACTTT. Translation gives CASSLDYPSNSPLHF.

V usage is TRBV28 and J usage is TRBJ1-2; weak D call: TRBD1 (6 bases). The V end lost 6 bases, the J end lost 3 bases, and 14 bases lay between the germline ends. The CDR3 runs to 14 residues. Germline-derived CDR1 and CDR2 are MDHEN and SYDVKM. This chain's CDR3 is CASRPTGSYYGYTF. In nucleotides, the CDR3 is TGTGCCAGCAGGCCTACAGGGAGCTACTATGGCTACACCTTC.

The V and J genes are TRBV30 and TRBJ1-5; D is perhaps TRBD1 (5 bases). The CDR3 runs 14 residues. Germline CDR1 reads GTSNPN; CDR2 reads SVGIG (reference sequence). V was shortened by 3 bases and J by 4 bases, with 13 bases between the two germline ends. The CDR3 bases are TGTGCCTGGAGCGGGTGGCAGGGAAATCAGCCCCAGCATTTT. Translated: CAWSGWQGNQPQHF.

The chain couples TRBV5-5 to TRBJ2-3, with TRBD1 identical over 7 bases. The germline CDR1 and CDR2 sequences are SGHKS and YYEKEE (reference sequence). Germline trimming cut 4 bases from V and 8 bases from J; bases unmatched to any gene: 7. This CDR3 comprises 13 residues. CDR3: CASSVGDRPTQYF. The CDR3, as DNA: TGTGCCAGCAGCGTGGGGGACAGACCTACGCAGTATTTT.

The chain is built from TRBV18 and TRBJ2-7, with 8 nucleotides matching TRBD2. This CDR3 contains 15 residues. The V gene end was trimmed by 2 bases and the J gene end by 0 bases; junction bases not matched to a gene: 3. In germline, CDR1 is KGHSH, CDR2 LQKENI. CDR3 nucleotides: TGTGCCAGCTCACCAGCCAGCGGGAGCTCCTACGAGCAGTACTTC. Its translation is CASSPASGSSYEQYF.

This clone has just a few counts. V is TRBV27 and J is TRBJ2-7; TRBD2 agrees at 12 bases. V lost 5 bases to trimming and J lost 4 bases; unmatched junction nucleotides: 9. CDR3 length: 16 amino acids. The germline V gene has CDR1 MNHEY and CDR2 SMNVEV (reference sequence). The CDR3 DNA follows: TGTGCCAGCAGTGCACGACTAGCGGGAGTGCCGTACGAGCAGTACTTC. This sequence encodes CASSARLAGVPYEQYF.

This chain uses TRBV7-2 with TRBJ1-1; perhaps TRBD1 as D (5 bases). Germline V gene data show CDR1 as SGHTA and CDR2 as FQGNSA. V was pared by 5 bases and J by 4 bases, with 17 bases between. This CDR3 is 15 amino acids long. The CDR3: CASSTGIGQATEAFF. In DNA form, the CDR3 reads TGTGCCAGCAGCACAGGCATAGGGCAGGCCACTGAAGCTTTCTTT.

The chain joins TRBV7-3 to TRBJ1-5; D not certain. V was cut by 0 bases and J by 9 bases, with 12 bases left in between. This CDR3 is built from 14 residues. Germline-derived CDR1 and CDR2 are SGHTA and FQGTGA. In DNA form, the CDR3 reads TGTGCCAGCAGCTTAACCGCGGGAACTGGGCCCCAGCATTTT. Residues: CASSLTAGTGPQHF.

This chain connects TRBV7-8 to TRBJ1-3; D not resolved. Trimming removed 2 bases from V and 0 bases from J, with 5 bases in between. Germline-derived CDR1 and CDR2 are SGHVS and FQNEAQ. The length of the CDR3 is 14 residues. CDR3: CASSLSISGNTIYF. The CDR3 nucleotides read TGTGCCAGCAGCTTAAGCATCTCTGGAAACACCATATATTTT.

J is TRBJ1-5 and V is TRBV27, with a weak D call TRBD1 (6 bases). Trimming shortened V by 4 bases and J by 0 bases, and 13 bases separated the two germline ends. Germline CDR1 and CDR2: MNHEY and SMNVEV (reference sequence). The CDR3 has 16 residues. The CDR3 reads CASSSGFRGSNQPQHF. CDR3 nucleotides: TGTGCCAGCAGTTCGGGTTTCAGGGGTAGCAATCAGCCCCAGCATTTT.

This chain uses TRBV4-3 with TRBJ2-7, with 7 bases lining up with TRBD1. Germline V gene lookup returns CDR1 LGHNA and CDR2 YSLEER. V lost 2 bases to trimming and J lost 5 bases; unmatched junction nucleotides: 3. This CDR3 comprises 13 residues. The CDR3 DNA reads TGCGCCAGCAGCCAAAGAACAGGGGACGAGCAGTACTTC. Encoded protein: CASSQRTGDEQYF.

The chain carries TRBV7-9 and TRBJ1-2; D call uncertain. The CDR3 consists of 11 residues. Germline lookup yields CDR1 SEHNR and CDR2 FQNEAQ (reference sequence). V was shortened by 6 bases and J by 7 bases, with 9 bases between the two germline ends. This chain's CDR3 is CASSESSGYTF. In DNA form, the CDR3 reads TGTGCCAGCAGTGAGAGTAGTGGCTACACCTTC.

V and J are TRBV2 and TRBJ1-5; no reliable D call. The CDR3 runs 14 residues. The V gene's germline CDR1 is SNHLY and CDR2 FYNNEI. V lost 4 bases to trimming and J lost 3 bases, with 10 bases between them. CDR3 loop: CASSGQANNQPQHF. The CDR3 nucleotides are TGTGCCAGCAGTGGGCAGGCAAACAATCAGCCCCAGCATTTT.

The chain is built from TRBV9 and TRBJ2-3, with 15 bases fitting TRBD2. The J segment lost 1 base and the V segment lost 1 base, leaving 7 bases of the junction unmatched. CDR1 and CDR2 from the germline V gene are SGDLS and YYNGEE. CDR3 size: 19 residues. This chain's CDR3 is CASSVFGLAGGPRTDTQYF. DNA for the CDR3: TGTGCCAGCAGCGTATTTGGACTAGCGGGAGGGCCTCGCACAGATACGCAGTATTTT.

CDR3: CASSYSRLNYGYTF. The CDR3 coding sequence is TGTGCCAGCAGTTACTCCCGTCTTAACTATGGCTACACCTTC. The chain recombines TRBV6-5 with TRBJ1-2, with D unresolved. The V gene lost 0 bases and the J gene lost 1 base, with 6 bases spanning the gap. This CDR3 has 14 amino acids. Germline values: CDR1 MNHEY, CDR2 SVGAGI.

In its sample, this clone was seen once. The genes are TRBV12-3 or TRBV12-4 and TRBJ1-6, with 7 bases fitting TRBD1. CDR3 length: 13 amino acids. V was pared by 2 bases and J by 8 bases, with 0 bases of the junction left unmatched. The CDR3, as DNA: TGTGCCAGCAGTTTAACAGGGGATTCACCCCTCCACTTT. As protein: CASSLTGDSPLHF.

This clone has just one count. This rearrangement joins TRBV7-9 to TRBJ1-6; D possibly corresponds to TRBD1 (6 bases). CDR1 and CDR2 from the germline V gene are SEHNR and FQNEAQ (reference sequence). The V gene lost 8 bases and the J gene lost 6 bases, with 14 bases spanning the gap. The CDR3 runs 14 residues. The chain's CDR3 is CASARGSGNSPLHF. The CDR3 region has the DNA TGTGCCAGCGCTAGGGGGTCGGGTAATTCACCCCTCCACTTT.

This clone was detected a few times. The V call is TRBV5-1, the J call TRBJ1-2; 9 positions match TRBD1. The CDR3 covers 16 residues. Germline CDR1 and CDR2: SGHRS and YFSETQ. V was pared by 2 bases and J by 5 bases, with 10 bases of the junction left unmatched. CDR3 bases: TGCGCCAGCAGCTTAGACGGGACAGGGATCGGGTATGGCTACACCTTC. Protein: CASSLDGTGIGYGYTF.

The chain carries TRBV2 and TRBJ1-1; the D is unclear. The CDR3 spans 13 residues. Germline lookup yields CDR1 SNHLY and CDR2 FYNNEI. Trimming removed 5 bases from V and 9 bases from J, with 16 bases in between. The DNA for the CDR3 is TGTGCCAGCAGTCTTAACTTTCCGGGGAAAGCTTTCTTT. Translated, it gives CASSLNFPGKAFF.

This chain uses TRBV5-1 with TRBJ2-1, with TRBD2 matching over 7 bases. J gave up 8 bases and V 1 base, and 6 bases lay outside the gene matches. This CDR3 comprises 14 residues. Germline CDR1 reads SGHRS; CDR2 reads YFSETQ. The CDR3 protein is CASSLRGGSYEQFF. CDR3 nucleotide sequence: TGCGCCAGCAGCTTGCGGGGAGGGTCATATGAGCAGTTCTTC.